This T cell receptor beta chain was sequenced during a study of blood T cell repertoires in COVID-19. Germline V gene lookup returns CDR1 SGHNT and CDR2 YYREEE (reference sequence). Trimming left V 4 bases short and J 8 bases short, with 13 bases between. The CDR3 is 13 residues long. Produced via immunoSEQ multiplex PCR; TCRdb's table is partial and in-frame only. This table holds roughly 120,000 clones, about 80% found once. Sample: peripheral blood. The chain joins TRBV5-4 to TRBJ2-1; D might be TRBD2 (6 bases). This TCR derives from a man aged 65 to 79 with active or convalescent COVID-19. In nucleotides, the CDR3 is TGTGCCAGCAGCGGGACTCTAAGCGATGAGCAGTTCTTC. It encodes CASSGTLSDEQFF. The full variable domain, its missing parts supplied by reference TRBV5-4 and TRBJ2-1, is ETGVTQSPTHLIKTRGQQVTLRCSSQSGHNTVSWYQQALGQGPQFIFQYYREEENGRGNFPPRFSGLQFPNYSSELNVNALELDDSALYLCASSGTLSDEQFFGPGTRLTVL.